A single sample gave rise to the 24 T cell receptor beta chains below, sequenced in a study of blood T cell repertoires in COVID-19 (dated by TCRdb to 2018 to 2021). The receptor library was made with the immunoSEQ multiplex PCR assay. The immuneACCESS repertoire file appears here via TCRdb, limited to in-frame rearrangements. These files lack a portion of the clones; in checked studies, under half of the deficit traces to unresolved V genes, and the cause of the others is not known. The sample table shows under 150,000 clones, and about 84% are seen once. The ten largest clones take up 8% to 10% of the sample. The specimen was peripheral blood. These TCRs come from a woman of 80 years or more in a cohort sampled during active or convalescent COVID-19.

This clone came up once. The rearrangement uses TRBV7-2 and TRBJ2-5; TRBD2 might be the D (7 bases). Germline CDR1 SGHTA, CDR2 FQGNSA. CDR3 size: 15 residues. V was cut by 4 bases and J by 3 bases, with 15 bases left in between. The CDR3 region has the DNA TGTGCCAGCAGCTCCGGACTAGGGGGAAAAGAGACCCAGTACTTC. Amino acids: CASSSGLGGKETQYF.

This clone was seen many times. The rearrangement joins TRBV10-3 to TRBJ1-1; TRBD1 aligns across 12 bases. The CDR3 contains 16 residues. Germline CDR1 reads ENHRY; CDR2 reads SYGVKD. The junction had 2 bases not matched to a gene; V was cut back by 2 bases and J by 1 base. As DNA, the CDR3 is TGTGCCATCAGTGAGAGGGACAGGGGGCGGAACACTGAAGCTTTCTTT. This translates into CAISERDRGRNTEAFF.

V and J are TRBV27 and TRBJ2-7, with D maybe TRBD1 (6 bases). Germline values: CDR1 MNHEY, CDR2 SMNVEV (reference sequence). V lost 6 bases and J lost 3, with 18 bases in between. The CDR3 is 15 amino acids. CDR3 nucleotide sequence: TGTGCCAGCAGCGCCGATAGACAGGCCTACTACGAGCAGTACTTC. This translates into CASSADRQAYYEQYF.

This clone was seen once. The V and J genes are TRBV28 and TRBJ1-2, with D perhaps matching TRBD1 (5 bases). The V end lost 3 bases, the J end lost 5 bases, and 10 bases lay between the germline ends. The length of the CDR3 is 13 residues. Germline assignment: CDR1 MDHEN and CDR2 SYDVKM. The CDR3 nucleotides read TGTGCCAGCAGTTTGACAGCCCTATATGGCTACACCTTC. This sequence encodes CASSLTALYGYTF.

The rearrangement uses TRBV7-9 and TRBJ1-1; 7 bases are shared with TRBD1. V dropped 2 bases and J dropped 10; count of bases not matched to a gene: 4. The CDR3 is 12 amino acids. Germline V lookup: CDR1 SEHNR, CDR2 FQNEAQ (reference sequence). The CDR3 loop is CASSLYQGGAFF. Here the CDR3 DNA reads TGTGCCAGCAGCTTATATCAGGGGGGAGCTTTCTTT. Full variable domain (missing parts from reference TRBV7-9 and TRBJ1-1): DTGVSQNPRHKITKRGQNVTFRCDPISEHNRLYWYRQTLGQGPEFLTYFQNEAQLEKSRLLSDRFSAERPKGSFSTLEIQRTEQGDSAMYLCASSLYQGGAFFGQGTRLTVV.

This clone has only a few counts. This CDR3 is CATSYRGGDQPQHF. CDR3 DNA sequence: TGTGCCACCTCGTACAGGGGTGGCGATCAGCCCCAGCATTTT. The chain combines TRBV27 with TRBJ1-5; TRBD1 matches 7 bases. After removal of 10 bases from V and 5 bases from J, the junction contained 11 bases not matched to a gene. Germline loops: CDR1 MNHEY, CDR2 SMNVEV (reference sequence). The CDR3 is made up of 14 amino acids.

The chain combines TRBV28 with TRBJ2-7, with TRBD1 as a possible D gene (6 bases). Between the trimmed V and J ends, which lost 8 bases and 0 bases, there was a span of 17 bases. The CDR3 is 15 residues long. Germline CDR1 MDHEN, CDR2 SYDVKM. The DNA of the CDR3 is TGTGCCAGCGGCCGCCTGGGGGCAGACTCCTACGAGCAGTACGTC. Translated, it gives CASGRLGADSYEQYV.

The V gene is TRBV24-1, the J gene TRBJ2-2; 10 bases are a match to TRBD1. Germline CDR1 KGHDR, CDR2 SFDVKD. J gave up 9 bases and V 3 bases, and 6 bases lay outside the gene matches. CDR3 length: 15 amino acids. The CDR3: CATSDPRQGAWELFF. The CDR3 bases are TGTGCCACCAGTGATCCTAGACAGGGGGCGTGGGAGCTGTTTTTT.

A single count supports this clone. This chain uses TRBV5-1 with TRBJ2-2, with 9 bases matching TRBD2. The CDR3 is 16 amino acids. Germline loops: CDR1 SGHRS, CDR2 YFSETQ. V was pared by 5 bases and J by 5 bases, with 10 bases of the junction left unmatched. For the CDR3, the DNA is TGCGCCAGCAGGGTCCTTAGCGGGGGCGCAACCGGGGAGCTGTTTTTT. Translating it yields CASRVLSGGATGELFF. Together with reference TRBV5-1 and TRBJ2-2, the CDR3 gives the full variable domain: KAGVTQTPRYLIKTRGQQVTLSCSPISGHRSVSWYQQTPGQGLQFLFEYFSETQRNKGNFPGRFSGRQFSNSRSEMNVSTLELGDSALYLCASRVLSGGATGELFFGEGSRLTVL.

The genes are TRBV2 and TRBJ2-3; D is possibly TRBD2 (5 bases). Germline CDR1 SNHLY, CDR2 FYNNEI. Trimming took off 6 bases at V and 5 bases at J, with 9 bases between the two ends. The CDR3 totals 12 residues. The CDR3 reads CASRILGDTQYF. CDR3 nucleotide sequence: TGTGCCAGCAGGATACTAGGAGATACGCAGTATTTT.

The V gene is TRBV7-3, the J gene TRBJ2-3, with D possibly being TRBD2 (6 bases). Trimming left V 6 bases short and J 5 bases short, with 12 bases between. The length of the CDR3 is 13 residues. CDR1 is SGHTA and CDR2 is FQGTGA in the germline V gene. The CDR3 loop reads CASSPTGVDTQYF. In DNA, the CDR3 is TGTGCCAGCAGTCCCACGGGGGTAGATACGCAGTATTTT.

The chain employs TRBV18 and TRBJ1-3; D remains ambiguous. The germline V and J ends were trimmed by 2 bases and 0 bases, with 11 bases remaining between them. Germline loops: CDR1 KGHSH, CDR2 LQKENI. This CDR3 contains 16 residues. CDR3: CASSPIEQSSGNTIYF. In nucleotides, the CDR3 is TGTGCCAGCTCACCAATCGAACAGAGCTCTGGAAACACCATATATTTT.

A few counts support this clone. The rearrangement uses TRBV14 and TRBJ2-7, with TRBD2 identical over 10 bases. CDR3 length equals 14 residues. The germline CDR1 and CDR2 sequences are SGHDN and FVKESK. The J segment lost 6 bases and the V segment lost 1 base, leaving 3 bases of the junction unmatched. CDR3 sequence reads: CASSQGTSGGEQYF. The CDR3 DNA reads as TGTGCCAGCAGCCAAGGGACTAGCGGAGGCGAGCAGTACTTC. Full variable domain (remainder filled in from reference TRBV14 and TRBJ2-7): EAGVTQFPSHSVIEKGQTVTLRCDPISGHDNLYWYRRVMGKEIKFLLHFVKESKQDESGMPNNRFLAERTGGTYSTLKVQPAELEDSGVYFCASSQGTSGGEQYFGPGTRLTVT.

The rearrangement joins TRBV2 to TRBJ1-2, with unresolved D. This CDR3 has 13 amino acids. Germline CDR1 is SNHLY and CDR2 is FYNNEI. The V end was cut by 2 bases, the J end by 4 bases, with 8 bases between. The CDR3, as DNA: TGTGCCAGCAGTGAATTCATCGGCTATGGCTACACCTTC. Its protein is CASSEFIGYGYTF.

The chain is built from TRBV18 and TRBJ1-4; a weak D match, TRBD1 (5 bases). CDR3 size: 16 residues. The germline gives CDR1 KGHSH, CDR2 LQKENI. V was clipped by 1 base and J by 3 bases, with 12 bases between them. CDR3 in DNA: TGTGCCAGCTCACCACTCCTTGGACAAGCTAATGAAAAACTGTTTTTT. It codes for CASSPLLGQANEKLFF.

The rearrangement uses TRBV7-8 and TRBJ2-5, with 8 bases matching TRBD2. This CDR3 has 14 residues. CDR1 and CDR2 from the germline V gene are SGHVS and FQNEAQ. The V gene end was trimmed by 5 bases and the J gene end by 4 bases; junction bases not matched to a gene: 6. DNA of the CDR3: TGTGCCAGCAGCCCCGGACTAGCCCGAGAGACCCAGTACTTC. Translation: CASSPGLARETQYF.

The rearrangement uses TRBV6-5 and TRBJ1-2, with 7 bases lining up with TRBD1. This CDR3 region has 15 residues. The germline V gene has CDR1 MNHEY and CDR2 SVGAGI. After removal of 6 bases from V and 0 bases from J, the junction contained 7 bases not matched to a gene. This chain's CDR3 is CASSQPGGTNYGYTF. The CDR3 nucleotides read TGTGCCAGCAGCCAACCAGGGGGGACTAACTATGGCTACACCTTC.

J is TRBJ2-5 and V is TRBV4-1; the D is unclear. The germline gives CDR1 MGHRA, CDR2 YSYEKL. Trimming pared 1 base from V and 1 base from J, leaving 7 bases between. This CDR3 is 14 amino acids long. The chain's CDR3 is CASSQVAPQETQYF. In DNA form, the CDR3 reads TGCGCCAGCAGCCAAGTGGCCCCCCAAGAGACCCAGTACTTC.

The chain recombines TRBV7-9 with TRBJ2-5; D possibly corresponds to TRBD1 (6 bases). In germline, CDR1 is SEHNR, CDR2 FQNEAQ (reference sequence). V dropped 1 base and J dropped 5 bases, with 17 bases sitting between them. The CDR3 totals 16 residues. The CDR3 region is CASSLGRTGGEETQYF. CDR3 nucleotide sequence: TGTGCCAGCAGCTTAGGACGTACTGGGGGCGAGGAGACCCAGTACTTC.

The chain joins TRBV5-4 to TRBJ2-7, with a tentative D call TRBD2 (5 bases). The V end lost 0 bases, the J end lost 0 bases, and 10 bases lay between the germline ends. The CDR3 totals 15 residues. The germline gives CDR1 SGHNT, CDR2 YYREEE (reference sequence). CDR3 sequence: CASSLDPGSSYEQYF. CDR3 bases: TGTGCCAGCAGCTTGGATCCGGGAAGCTCCTACGAGCAGTACTTC. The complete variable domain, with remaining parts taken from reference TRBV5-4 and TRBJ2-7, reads ETGVTQSPTHLIKTRGQQVTLRCSSQSGHNTVSWYQQALGQGPQFIFQYYREEENGRGNFPPRFSGLQFPNYSSELNVNALELDDSALYLCASSLDPGSSYEQYFGPGTRLTVT.

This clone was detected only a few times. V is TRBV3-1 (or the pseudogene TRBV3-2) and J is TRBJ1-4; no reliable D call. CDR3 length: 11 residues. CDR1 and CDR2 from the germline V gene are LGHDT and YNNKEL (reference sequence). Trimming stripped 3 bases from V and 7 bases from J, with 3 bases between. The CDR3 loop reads CASSHSEKLFF. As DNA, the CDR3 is TGTGCCAGCAGCCATAGTGAAAAACTGTTTTTT.

The CDR3 spells CASSYSRARSETQYF. The DNA for the CDR3 is TGTGCCAGCAGTTACTCGAGGGCGAGGTCCGAGACCCAGTACTTC. The J gene is TRBJ2-5, the V gene TRBV6-5; D is possibly TRBD2 (5 bases). CDR3 length: 15 residues. CDR1 is MNHEY and CDR2 is SVGAGI in the germline V gene. The V gene lost 0 bases and the J gene lost 5 bases, with 13 bases spanning the gap.

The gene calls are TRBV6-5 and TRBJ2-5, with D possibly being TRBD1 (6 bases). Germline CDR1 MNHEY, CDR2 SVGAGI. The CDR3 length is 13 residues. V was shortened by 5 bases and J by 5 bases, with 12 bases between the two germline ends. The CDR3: CASSLPGVETQYF. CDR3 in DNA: TGTGCCAGCAGTCTACCAGGGGTGGAGACCCAGTACTTC.

CDR3 bases: TGTGCCAGCAGCCAACCGGGACAGGGGGCCAATGAGCAGTTCTTC. Its protein product is CASSQPGQGANEQFF. The chain couples TRBV6-6 to TRBJ2-1, with 12 bases identical to TRBD1. The CDR3 runs 15 residues. With 6 bases clipped from V and 6 bases from J, the junction kept 6 bases outside the gene matches. Germline-derived CDR1 and CDR2 are MNHNY and SVGAGI (reference sequence).